These T cell receptor beta chains were read from a single sample in a study of T-cell reconstitution after alpha-beta-depleted transplantation in children. TCRdb called the PCR reads again in MiXCR, with one record for every CDR3 protein. The sample holds about 690,000 distinct CDR3 sequences, over 15% seen once. The material was PBMCs from the stem cell graft donor, obtained from the stem cell graft. The receptors were sampled from a human donor who donated a stem cell graft to a child with acute myeloid leukemia. Each CDR3 is given with its conserved first and last residue. Fields, in order: V gene, CDR3 length, J gene, clone size, D gene, CDR3 DNA, CDR3 protein. The D gene is left open where the match is weak. Rows may omit the clone size; those that give it use once, few, many or a size class.

v_gene: TRBV4-3; len: 16; j_gene: TRBJ1-4; abundance: -; d_gene: -; CDR3nt: TGCGCCAGCAGCCTTTCCTCGTCCCTTACTAATGAAAAACTGTTTTTT; CDR3aa: CASSLSSSLTNEKLFF
v_gene: TRBV29-1; len: 15; j_gene: TRBJ2-1; abundance: many; d_gene: TRBD2; CDR3nt: TGCAGCGTTGAAGACGGACTAGCGGGGGCCAATGAGCAGTTCTTC; CDR3aa: CSVEDGLAGANEQFF
v_gene: TRBV29-1; len: 14; j_gene: TRBJ2-7; abundance: -; d_gene: TRBD1; CDR3nt: TGCAGCGCCCAGTCCGGGACAGGGGCCTACGAGCAGTACTTC; CDR3aa: CSAQSGTGAYEQYF
v_gene: TRBV4-3; len: 16; j_gene: TRBJ2-1; abundance: many; d_gene: TRBD1; CDR3nt: TGCGCCAGCAGCCAAGATAACAGGGGGCTCTACAATGAGCAGTTCTTC; CDR3aa: CASSQDNRGLYNEQFF
v_gene: TRBV4-3; len: 15; j_gene: TRBJ1-5; abundance: -; d_gene: -; CDR3nt: TGCGCCAGCAGCCAAGTCTATGGAATGGATCAGCCCCAGCATTTT; CDR3aa: CASSQVYGMDQPQHF
v_gene: TRBV12-3/TRBV12-4; len: 14; j_gene: TRBJ2-5; abundance: many; d_gene: TRBD1; CDR3nt: TGTGCCAGCAGAGAGACAGGGGGCCAAGAGACCCAGTACTTC; CDR3aa: CASRETGGQETQYF
v_gene: TRBV4-2; len: 18; j_gene: TRBJ1-2; abundance: -; d_gene: TRBD1; CDR3nt: TGTGCCAGCAGCCATCTCTCCGGGACAGGGCTTAAGGCGAGAGGCTACACCTTC; CDR3aa: CASSHLSGTGLKARGYTF
v_gene: TRBV9; len: 15; j_gene: TRBJ2-5; abundance: -; d_gene: TRBD1; CDR3nt: TGTGCCAGCAGCCCCTTCGGACAGGGCTCGGAGACCCAGTACTTC; CDR3aa: CASSPFGQGSETQYF
v_gene: TRBV5-1; len: 15; j_gene: TRBJ2-5; abundance: few; d_gene: -; CDR3nt: TGCGCCAGCAGCTTGGGAGGGCTATACCAAGAGACCCAGTACTTC; CDR3aa: CASSLGGLYQETQYF
v_gene: TRBV20-1; len: 15; j_gene: TRBJ2-2; abundance: few; d_gene: -; CDR3nt: TGCAGTGCTAGAGGACGTGTGGGAGGCACCGGGGAGCTGTTTTTT; CDR3aa: CSARGRVGGTGELFF
v_gene: TRBV6-6; len: 15; j_gene: TRBJ1-5; abundance: many; d_gene: -; CDR3nt: TGTGCCAGCAGGGGACGAAGGGAGGGCAATCAGCCCCAGCATTTT; CDR3aa: CASRGRREGNQPQHF
v_gene: TRBV6-6; len: 11; j_gene: TRBJ2-7; abundance: -; d_gene: -; CDR3nt: TGTGCCAGCAGTTCGGAGTACGAGCAGTACTTC; CDR3aa: CASSSEYEQYF
v_gene: TRBV15; len: 16; j_gene: TRBJ2-5; abundance: few; d_gene: -; CDR3nt: TGTGCCACCAGCAGAGGACAGAGCAGGGGTCAAGAGACCCAGTACTTC; CDR3aa: CATSRGQSRGQETQYF
v_gene: TRBV20-1; len: 15; j_gene: TRBJ1-6; abundance: -; d_gene: -; CDR3nt: TGCAGTGCTAGAGAAGAGGCGCATGGGCCTTCACCCCTCCACTTT; CDR3aa: CSAREEAHGPSPLHF
v_gene: TRBV29-1; len: 12; j_gene: TRBJ2-2; abundance: many; d_gene: -; CDR3nt: TGCAGCGTTGGCTGGGCCACCGGGGAGCTGTTTTTT; CDR3aa: CSVGWATGELFF
v_gene: TRBV20-1; len: 14; j_gene: TRBJ1-1; abundance: many; d_gene: TRBD1; CDR3nt: TGCAGTGCTAGGTTTCTCAGGGGGCTCGCTGAAGCTTTCTTT; CDR3aa: CSARFLRGLAEAFF
v_gene: TRBV5-1; len: 15; j_gene: TRBJ2-3; abundance: few; d_gene: -; CDR3nt: TGCGCCAGCAGCTTCGAGATGATAGGAGCGGGCGATCAGTATTTT; CDR3aa: CASSFEMIGAGDQYF
v_gene: TRBV5-1; len: 15; j_gene: TRBJ2-1; abundance: few; d_gene: -; CDR3nt: TGCGCCAGCAGCTTGGATCAGGGCAAAGAGAGTGAGCAGTTCTTC; CDR3aa: CASSLDQGKESEQFF
v_gene: TRBV7-2; len: 16; j_gene: TRBJ1-4; abundance: -; d_gene: -; CDR3nt: TGTGCCAGCAGCTTAGCAGGCGGCGGTCCCCAAGAAAAACTGTTTTTT; CDR3aa: CASSLAGGGPQEKLFF
v_gene: TRBV19; len: 17; j_gene: TRBJ2-6; abundance: few; d_gene: TRBD1; CDR3nt: TGTGCCAGTAGTGGTGGACAGGGGGTATCTGGGGCCAACGTCCTGACTTTC; CDR3aa: CASSGGQGVSGANVLTF
v_gene: TRBV5-5; len: 16; j_gene: TRBJ1-1; abundance: -; d_gene: -; CDR3nt: TGTGCCAGCATACCGCAAAGGTTTGGGATGAACACTGAAGCTTTCTTT; CDR3aa: CASIPQRFGMNTEAFF
v_gene: TRBV10-3; len: 15; j_gene: TRBJ2-3; abundance: -; d_gene: TRBD2; CDR3nt: TGTGCCATCAGTGAGGGGGGGGATGTCACAGATACGCAGTATTTT; CDR3aa: CAISEGGDVTDTQYF
v_gene: TRBV29-1; len: 14; j_gene: TRBJ2-2; abundance: many; d_gene: -; CDR3nt: TGCAGCGGCCGGTCTACAGGGAACACCGGGGAGCTGTTTTTT; CDR3aa: CSGRSTGNTGELFF
v_gene: TRBV27; len: 16; j_gene: TRBJ1-5; abundance: many; d_gene: -; CDR3nt: TGTGCCAGCAGTTTATCCTTCCCCGCTAGCAATCAGCCCCAGCATTTT; CDR3aa: CASSLSFPASNQPQHF
v_gene: TRBV20-1; len: 15; j_gene: TRBJ2-7; abundance: many; d_gene: -; CDR3nt: TGCAGTGCTAGAGATGAGGGCATAAACCCCTACGAGCAGTACTTC; CDR3aa: CSARDEGINPYEQYF
v_gene: TRBV11-2; len: 18; j_gene: TRBJ1-2; abundance: -; d_gene: TRBD1; CDR3nt: TGTGCCAGCAGCTTAACCGGGACAGGGCTTCTTATTTCTATGGGCTACACCTTC; CDR3aa: CASSLTGTGLLISMGYTF
v_gene: TRBV7-2; len: 16; j_gene: TRBJ2-7; abundance: -; d_gene: TRBD1; CDR3nt: TGTGCCAGCAGCTACGCCTTCAACGACAGGGGGACCGAGCAGTACTTC; CDR3aa: CASSYAFNDRGTEQYF
v_gene: TRBV10-3; len: 11; j_gene: TRBJ1-1; abundance: many; d_gene: -; CDR3nt: TGTGCCATCAGTGACACAGGGGAAGCTTTCTTT; CDR3aa: CAISDTGEAFF
v_gene: TRBV20-1; len: 13; j_gene: TRBJ2-5; abundance: -; d_gene: -; CDR3nt: TGCAGTGCTAGGCGACAGTTCCAAGAGACCCAGTACTTC; CDR3aa: CSARRQFQETQYF
v_gene: TRBV6-2/TRBV6-3; len: 16; j_gene: TRBJ1-5; abundance: -; d_gene: -; CDR3nt: TGTGCCAGCAGTCACCTAGACAGAGGGGGCAATCAGCCCCAGCATTTT; CDR3aa: CASSHLDRGGNQPQHF
v_gene: TRBV28; len: 14; j_gene: TRBJ2-5; abundance: -; d_gene: -; CDR3nt: TGTGCCAGCAGTGCTACAGGGACGGTAGAGACCCAGTACTTC; CDR3aa: CASSATGTVETQYF
v_gene: TRBV29-1; len: 14; j_gene: TRBJ2-1; abundance: many; d_gene: -; CDR3nt: TGCAGCGTCAGACAGGGAGGGAACTACAATGAGCAGTTCTTC; CDR3aa: CSVRQGGNYNEQFF
v_gene: TRBV29-1; len: 12; j_gene: TRBJ2-2; abundance: many; d_gene: -; CDR3nt: TGCAGCGTTGTAGGAGGGACCGGGGAGCTGTTTTTT; CDR3aa: CSVVGGTGELFF
v_gene: TRBV12-3/TRBV12-4; len: 15; j_gene: TRBJ1-2; abundance: many; d_gene: -; CDR3nt: TGTGCCAGCAGCCTAGGGCAGATATTAAACTATGGCTACACCTTC; CDR3aa: CASSLGQILNYGYTF
v_gene: TRBV30; len: 14; j_gene: TRBJ2-7; abundance: once; d_gene: -; CDR3nt: TGTGCCTGGAGTGTACGGAAAGGTGTTTACGAGCAGTACTTC; CDR3aa: CAWSVRKGVYEQYF
v_gene: TRBV29-1; len: 14; j_gene: TRBJ2-7; abundance: many; d_gene: TRBD2; CDR3nt: TGCAGCGGGACCGCTAGCGGGGGGGTGGATGAGCAGTACTTC; CDR3aa: CSGTASGGVDEQYF
v_gene: TRBV7-3; len: 17; j_gene: TRBJ2-2; abundance: -; d_gene: TRBD2; CDR3nt: TGTGCCAGCAGCTTAAACAGCGGGGGGATAAACACCGGGGCGCTGTTTTTT; CDR3aa: CASSLNSGGINTGALFF
v_gene: TRBV12-3/TRBV12-4; len: 15; j_gene: TRBJ1-2; abundance: many; d_gene: -; CDR3nt: TGTGCCAGCAGTCCGGACTGGGGGGAAAACTATGGCTACACCTTC; CDR3aa: CASSPDWGENYGYTF
v_gene: TRBV28; len: 19; j_gene: TRBJ2-3; abundance: few; d_gene: -; CDR3nt: TGTGCCAGCAGGCACGGCTGGCGCGCCAGACGAGACAACCCAGATACGCAGTATTTT; CDR3aa: CASRHGWRARRDNPDTQYF
v_gene: TRBV7-9; len: 16; j_gene: TRBJ2-6; abundance: many; d_gene: -; CDR3nt: TGTGCCAGCAGCTCCCCCGGACCCTCTGGGGCCAACGTCCTGACTTTC; CDR3aa: CASSSPGPSGANVLTF
v_gene: TRBV20-1; len: 15; j_gene: TRBJ2-5; abundance: few; d_gene: TRBD2; CDR3nt: TGCAGTGCGCGACTAGCGGGGGAATACCAAGAGACCCAGTACTTC; CDR3aa: CSARLAGEYQETQYF
v_gene: TRBV5-1; len: 16; j_gene: TRBJ2-5; abundance: many; d_gene: -; CDR3nt: TGCGCCAGCAGCTTTACGCCTCTACGCCGATGGGAGACCCAGTACTTC; CDR3aa: CASSFTPLRRWETQYF
v_gene: TRBV27; len: 13; j_gene: TRBJ2-3; abundance: -; d_gene: -; CDR3nt: TGTGCCAGCAGTTTATTTGCGCCAGATACGCAGTATTTT; CDR3aa: CASSLFAPDTQYF
v_gene: TRBV7-2; len: 13; j_gene: TRBJ1-2; abundance: few; d_gene: -; CDR3nt: TGTGCCAGCAGCTTAGCGGACTTAGGTGGCTACACCTTC; CDR3aa: CASSLADLGGYTF
v_gene: TRBV20-1; len: 11; j_gene: TRBJ1-4; abundance: many; d_gene: -; CDR3nt: TGCAGTGCTAGAGAAGGGACGGGAATGTTTTTT; CDR3aa: CSAREGTGMFF
v_gene: TRBV7-9; len: 14; j_gene: TRBJ2-1; abundance: few; d_gene: TRBD1; CDR3nt: TGTGCCAGCAGCGAAGGGACAGCATACAATGAGCAGTTCTTC; CDR3aa: CASSEGTAYNEQFF
v_gene: TRBV5-1; len: 15; j_gene: TRBJ1-6; abundance: few; d_gene: -; CDR3nt: TGCGCCAGCAGCCCTTCGGGGGCAGGCAATTCACCCCTCCACTTT; CDR3aa: CASSPSGAGNSPLHF
v_gene: TRBV5-1; len: 11; j_gene: TRBJ1-1; abundance: many; d_gene: -; CDR3nt: TGCGCCAGCTTCAGGGGAACTGAAGCTTTCTTT; CDR3aa: CASFRGTEAFF
v_gene: TRBV12-3/TRBV12-4; len: 14; j_gene: TRBJ1-1; abundance: many; d_gene: -; CDR3nt: TGTGCCAGCAGCCTCCCGGTGATGAACACTGAAGCTTTCTTT; CDR3aa: CASSLPVMNTEAFF
v_gene: TRBV6-1; len: 13; j_gene: TRBJ2-1; abundance: few; d_gene: TRBD2; CDR3nt: TGTGCCATTTCGGCGGGGGGGATCAATGAGCAGTTCTTC; CDR3aa: CAISAGGINEQFF
v_gene: TRBV7-9; len: 16; j_gene: TRBJ2-7; abundance: -; d_gene: TRBD2; CDR3nt: TGTGCCAGCAGCTTAGGGACTAGCGGAGCTACCTACGAGCAGTACTTC; CDR3aa: CASSLGTSGATYEQYF
v_gene: TRBV27; len: 16; j_gene: TRBJ2-3; abundance: many; d_gene: -; CDR3nt: TGTGCCAGCAGTTTAGCGGCCAGGGGTGCTGCAGATACGCAGTATTTT; CDR3aa: CASSLAARGAADTQYF
v_gene: TRBV19; len: 15; j_gene: TRBJ1-3; abundance: many; d_gene: -; CDR3nt: TGTGCCAGTCGGGGAGACGGGACGTCTGGAAACACCATATATTTT; CDR3aa: CASRGDGTSGNTIYF